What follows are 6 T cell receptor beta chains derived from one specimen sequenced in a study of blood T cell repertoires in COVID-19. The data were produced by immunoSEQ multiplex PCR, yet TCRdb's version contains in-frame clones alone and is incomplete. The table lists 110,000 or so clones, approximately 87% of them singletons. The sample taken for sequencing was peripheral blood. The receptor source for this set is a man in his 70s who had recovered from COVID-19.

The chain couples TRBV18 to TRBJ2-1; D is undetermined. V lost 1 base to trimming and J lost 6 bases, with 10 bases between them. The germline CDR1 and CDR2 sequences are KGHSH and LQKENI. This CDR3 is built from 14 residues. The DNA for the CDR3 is TGTGCCAGCTCACCACAAGCCCGGTCCAATGAGCAGTTCTTC. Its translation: CASSPQARSNEQFF.

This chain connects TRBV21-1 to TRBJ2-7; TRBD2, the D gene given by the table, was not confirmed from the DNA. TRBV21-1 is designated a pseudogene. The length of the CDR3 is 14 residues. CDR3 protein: CASRQRREAYEQYF. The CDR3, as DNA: TGTGCCAGCAGACAAAGGCGGGAAGCCTACGAGCAGTACTTC.

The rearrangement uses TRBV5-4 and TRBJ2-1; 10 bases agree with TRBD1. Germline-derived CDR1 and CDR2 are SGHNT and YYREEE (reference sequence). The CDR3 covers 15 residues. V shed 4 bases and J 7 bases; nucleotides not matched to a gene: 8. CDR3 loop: CASSIGTGALNEQFF. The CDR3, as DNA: TGTGCCAGCAGCATCGGGACAGGGGCATTGAATGAGCAGTTCTTC.

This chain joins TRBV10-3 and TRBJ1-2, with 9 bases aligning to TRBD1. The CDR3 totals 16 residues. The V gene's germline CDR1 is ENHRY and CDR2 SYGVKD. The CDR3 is CLTSRAPGQGNYGYTF. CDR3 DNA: TGTCTAACATCAAGAGCTCCGGGACAGGGAAACTATGGCTACACCTTC.

CDR3 in amino acids: CASRETGGTDTQYF. In nucleotides, the CDR3 is TGTGCCAGTAGAGAGACAGGGGGCACAGATACGCAGTATTTT. The rearrangement links TRBV19 to TRBJ2-3; TRBD1 aligns across 8 bases. CDR1 is LNHDA, CDR2 SQIVND, per germline (reference sequence). The V and J ends lost 6 bases and 1 base, in that order; junction bases with no gene match: 3. The CDR3 contains 14 residues. The full variable domain, rest sourced from reference TRBV19 and TRBJ2-3, is DGGITQSPKYLFRKEGQNVTLSCEQNLNHDAMYWYRQDPGQGLRLIYYSQIVNDFQKGDIAEGYSVSREKKESFPLTVTSAQKNPTAFYLCASRETGGTDTQYFGPGTRLTVL.

The CDR3 region is CASSLRGGHNEQFF. CDR3 DNA: TGTGCCAGCAGCTTACGGGGGGGCCACAATGAGCAGTTCTTC. This chain connects TRBV7-9 to TRBJ2-1; 8 bases fit TRBD2. V dropped 2 bases and J dropped 5; count of bases not matched to a gene: 2. The V gene's germline CDR1 is SEHNR and CDR2 FQNEAQ (reference sequence). The CDR3 is made up of 14 amino acids. Filled out from reference TRBV7-9 and TRBJ2-1, the complete variable domain reads DTGVSQNPRHKITKRGQNVTFRCDPISEHNRLYWYRQTLGQGPEFLTYFQNEAQLEKSRLLSDRFSAERPKGSFSTLEIQRTEQGDSAMYLCASSLRGGHNEQFFGPGTRLTVL.